One and the same sample provided the 17 T cell receptor beta chains below, sequenced in a study of T-cell memory formation after mild COVID-19. MiXCR was run by TCRdb on the 5' RACE reads, yielding one entry per CDR3 protein. The repertoire consists of about 340,000 distinct CDR3 sequences, with approximately 14% occurring once and the leading ten covering 20% to 25%. Sequencing was performed on PBMCs or a T cell subset sorted from them (not recorded which). The origin of the receptors is a man between 18 and 35 years old who had mild COVID-19 (a few samples of this study predate the infection). Cell type and time point are not known.

This chain connects TRBV12-3 or TRBV12-4 to TRBJ1-2; D not resolved. The V end was cut by 2 bases, the J end by 4 bases, with 11 bases between. The CDR3 loop spans 14 amino acids. The CDR3 DNA is TGTGCCAGCAGTTTAATGGGAGTCCGCTATGGCTACACCTTC. This gives the protein CASSLMGVRYGYTF.

This clonotype was counted ten times or more. The chain recombines TRBV20-1 with TRBJ2-3; a weak D match, TRBD2 (5 bases). CDR3 length equals 16 residues. The germline V gene has CDR1 DFQATT and CDR2 SNEGSKA (reference sequence). With 6 bases removed from V and 0 bases from J, the gap between germline ends came to 19 bases. DNA for the CDR3: TGCAGTGCCCCACCGGCCGGGGTGGGGAGCACAGATACGCAGTATTTT. Protein: CSAPPAGVGSTDTQYF.

The chain links TRBV18 to TRBJ1-5; TRBD1 is a possible D gene (6 bases). V lost 6 bases, J lost 0 bases, and 18 bases lay in between. The CDR3 runs 17 residues. The germline V gene has CDR1 KGHSH and CDR2 LQKENI. In DNA, the CDR3 is TGTGCCAGCTCTCCGGGGATGACAGGTTATAGCAATCAGCCCCAGCATTTT. It yields the protein CASSPGMTGYSNQPQHF. Drawing the rest from reference TRBV18 and TRBJ1-5, the complete variable domain is NAGVMQNPRHLVRRRGQEARLRCSPMKGHSHVYWYRQLPEEGLKFMVYLQKENIIDESGMPKERFSAEFPKEGPSILRIQQVVRGDSAAYFCASSPGMTGYSNQPQHFGDGTRLSIL.

This clonotype was seen a few times. The chain has TRBV20-1 and TRBJ1-4; possibly TRBD1 for D (6 bases). There are 15 residues in the CDR3. Germline values: CDR1 DFQATT, CDR2 SNEGSKA (reference sequence). V shed 0 bases and J shed 7 bases, with 15 bases lying between them. The CDR3 protein is CSARDQGRGLEKLFF. CDR3 DNA: TGCAGTGCTAGAGATCAGGGCAGGGGTCTTGAAAAACTGTTTTTT.

This chain connects TRBV29-1 to TRBJ1-2; perhaps TRBD1 as D (6 bases). V was shortened by 6 bases and J by 2 bases, with 10 bases between the two germline ends. There are 12 residues in the CDR3. Germline V gives CDR1 SQVTM, CDR2 ANQGSEA. CDR3 nucleotides: TGCAGCGTAACGGGGGCAAACTATGGCTACACCTTC. This encodes CSVTGANYGYTF.

The chain employs TRBV7-8 and TRBJ1-4; weak D call: TRBD1 (6 bases). Germline values: CDR1 SGHVS, CDR2 FQNEAQ. Trimming left V 7 bases short and J 5 bases short, with 17 bases between. The CDR3 length is 15 residues. The CDR3 DNA reads as TGTGCCAGCATCAAATCGCCCGGGGGCAATGAAAAACTGTTTTTT. This sequence encodes CASIKSPGGNEKLFF.

J is TRBJ2-3 and V is TRBV6-6; D uncertain. The CDR3 has 12 amino acids. Germline loops: CDR1 MNHNY, CDR2 SVGAGI (reference sequence). V was pared by 10 bases and J by 2 bases, with 10 bases between. As DNA, the CDR3 is TGTGCCATCATGTGGAACACAGATACGCAGTATTTT. It translates to CAIMWNTDTQYF.

On this clonotype: The junction differs from germline at one of its ends, possibly a read error. This chain uses TRBV20-1 with TRBJ1-3; D is unresolved. CDR1 and CDR2 from the germline V gene are DFQATT and SNEGSKA (reference sequence). The CDR3 is made up of 13 amino acids. CDR3 sequence: CSARGSAGNTIYF. In nucleotides, the CDR3 is TGCAGTGCTAGAGGGTCAGCTGGCAACACCATATATTTT.

The J gene is TRBJ1-1, the V gene TRBV7-2; the match to TRBD1 covers 8 bases. The CDR3 runs to 14 residues. Germline lookup yields CDR1 SGHTA and CDR2 FQGNSA. The trim removed 1 base at V and 6 bases at J, leaving 4 bases unmatched. As DNA, the CDR3 is TGTGCCAGCAGCTTAGACAGGGGGACCTCTGAAGCTTTCTTT. Amino acids: CASSLDRGTSEAFF.

The CDR3: CATSDGSTANYGYTF. Written as DNA, the CDR3 is TGTGCCACCAGTGATGGCAGCACAGCGAACTATGGCTACACCTTC. The chain joins TRBV24-1 to TRBJ1-2; D unresolved. Germline V gives CDR1 KGHDR, CDR2 SFDVKD. The CDR3 contains 15 residues. Trimming shortened V by 3 bases and J by 2 bases, and 12 bases separated the two germline ends.

This sequence joins TRBV6-6 and TRBJ2-3; D ambiguous. The CDR3 is 12 amino acids. Trimming pared 2 bases from V and 6 bases from J, leaving 6 bases between. The germline CDR1 and CDR2 sequences are MNHNY and SVGAGI (reference sequence). CDR3 region: CASSYVVDTQYF. CDR3 sequence (DNA): TGTGCCAGCAGTTACGTTGTGGATACGCAGTATTTT.

This clonotype occurred a few times. V is TRBV7-2 and J is TRBJ2-1; tentatively, D is TRBD1 or TRBD2 (5 bases each). The germline V and J ends were trimmed by 4 bases and 7 bases, with 11 bases remaining between them. The CDR3 covers 13 residues. Germline V gene data show CDR1 as SGHTA and CDR2 as FQGNSA. This chain's CDR3 is CASSYGTANEQFF. The DNA for the CDR3 is TGTGCCAGCAGCTATGGGACGGCGAATGAGCAGTTCTTC.

The chain is built from TRBV7-3 and TRBJ2-2; possibly TRBD1 for D (6 bases). From germline, CDR1 is SGHTA and CDR2 FQGTGA. V dropped 10 bases and J dropped 0 bases, with 15 bases sitting between them. CDR3 length equals 15 residues. CDR3 loop: CATGRGLSNTGELFF. The DNA for the CDR3 is TGTGCCACCGGCAGGGGTTTGTCGAACACCGGGGAGCTGTTTTTT.

The J gene is TRBJ2-3, the V gene TRBV7-2; D assignment may be TRBD1 or TRBD2 (5 bases each). The CDR3 sequence is 15 residues long. V lost 2 bases and J 5 bases, leaving 14 bases between the germline ends. The germline V gene has CDR1 SGHTA and CDR2 FQGNSA. DNA of the CDR3: TGTGCCAGCAGCTTATGGGGGAGCTCCGGAGATACGCAGTATTTT. Amino acid sequence: CASSLWGSSGDTQYF.

The chain couples TRBV5-1 to TRBJ2-1, with 7 bases aligning to TRBD1. With V trimmed by 4 bases and J by 2 bases, 6 bases remained unmatched. Germline CDR1 reads SGHRS; CDR2 reads YFSETQ. The CDR3 is 15 amino acids. For the CDR3, the DNA is TGCGCCAGCAGCCCTGGACAGGCTGCCTACAATGAGCAGTTCTTC. It codes for CASSPGQAAYNEQFF.

In this sample, this clonotype turned up a few times. The V and J genes are TRBV15 and TRBJ1-4; TRBD1 matches 7 bases. Germline V gives CDR1 LNHNV, CDR2 YYDKDF (reference sequence). The CDR3 is 14 residues long. Trimming removed 4 bases from V and 9 bases from J; junction bases left unmatched: 8. The CDR3 is CATSTRGTAQKLFF. CDR3 in DNA: TGTGCCACCAGCACCCGAGGGACAGCCCAAAAACTGTTTTTT.

The gene calls are TRBV7-9 and TRBJ1-5; tentative D call: TRBD1 (5 bases). CDR3 length: 15 residues. Per germline, CDR1 SEHNR and CDR2 FQNEAQ (reference sequence). V was trimmed by 5 bases and J by 7 bases, leaving 18 bases between them. Written as DNA, the CDR3 is TGTGCCAGCAGCCCACCGGGGGGGACGAACCAGCCCCAGCATTTT. Its protein is CASSPPGGTNQPQHF.